This T cell receptor beta chain was retrieved from a study of tumor-infiltrating lymphocytes in primary liver carcinoma. RNA and DNA were co-extracted from around 18-30 mg of unsorted bulk tissue. As regards this clonotype: One end of the junction is discordant with germline, which a read error may explain.

The CDR3 has 15 residues. CDR1 and CDR2 from the germline V gene are SGHNT and YENEEA. From roughly 0.55 ug of total RNA, TCR beta-specific cDNA was reverse-transcribed using a constant-region primer. For TCR beta, libraries were produced by three nested multiplex PCR rounds using slightly modified ARM-PCR. Both of the initial two PCR rounds ran for 10 cycles and employed TRBV1-TRBV30 forward primers alongside a C-beta reverse primer. One entry per CDR3 protein results from TCRdb running MiXCR on the multiplex PCR reads. This table holds roughly 120,000 distinct CDR3 sequences, roughly 69% found once.

Source material: liver tumor tissue from sampling region 1. The subset was: tumor region T1, superior pole. The V gene is TRBV11-3, the J gene TRBJ2-3; the D gene could be TRBD1 or TRBD2 (5 bases each). The receptor's source is a woman aged 60-75 years with primary liver carcinoma and hepatitis B virus infection. This CDR3 reads CVSRRGDGKTDTQYF. The DNA of the CDR3 is TGTGTCAGCAGGCGAGGGGATGGGAAAACTGATACGCAGTATTTT.